This TCR beta chain was found in a study of cytomegalovirus exposure and HLA in healthy donors. The study ran its PCR with 60 Vbeta and 13 Jbeta primers. TCRdb keeps only in-frame clones here, not all; method: immunoSEQ multiplex PCR. This sample has about 140,000 clones; 80% occur once, and the top ten carry about 4.3%. This clonotype was sampled from a man aged 30 to 39 in good health. The sample consisted of PBMCs.

For the CDR3, the DNA is TGTGCCAGCAGCGTAGAGGCAGGGGTGGGCACTGAAGCTTTCTTT. Amino acid sequence: CASSVEAGVGTEAFF. V and J are TRBV9 and TRBJ1-1, with D tentatively TRBD1 (6 bases). Between the trimmed V and J ends, which lost 0 bases and 4 bases, there was a span of 13 bases. CDR3 length equals 15 residues. CDR1 and CDR2 (germline): SGDLS, YYNGEE.